This TCR beta chain was identified in a study of blood T cell repertoires in COVID-19. Germline CDR1 and CDR2: PRHDT and FYEKMQ (reference sequence). CDR3 size: 14 residues. Between the trimmed V and J ends, which lost 2 bases and 0 bases, there was a span of 8 bases. TCRdb keeps only in-frame clones here, not all; method: immunoSEQ multiplex PCR. Here the sample spans approximately 90,000 clones, over 75% being singletons. This chain links TRBV13 with TRBJ2-7, with D perhaps matching TRBD1 (6 bases). The sample was peripheral blood. This TCR derives from a human donor with acute or convalescent COVID-19. The donor label of this sample is uncertain. CDR3 sequence: CASSLRTVSYEQYF. The CDR3 coding sequence is TGTGCCAGCAGCTTACGGACAGTCTCCTACGAGCAGTACTTC.